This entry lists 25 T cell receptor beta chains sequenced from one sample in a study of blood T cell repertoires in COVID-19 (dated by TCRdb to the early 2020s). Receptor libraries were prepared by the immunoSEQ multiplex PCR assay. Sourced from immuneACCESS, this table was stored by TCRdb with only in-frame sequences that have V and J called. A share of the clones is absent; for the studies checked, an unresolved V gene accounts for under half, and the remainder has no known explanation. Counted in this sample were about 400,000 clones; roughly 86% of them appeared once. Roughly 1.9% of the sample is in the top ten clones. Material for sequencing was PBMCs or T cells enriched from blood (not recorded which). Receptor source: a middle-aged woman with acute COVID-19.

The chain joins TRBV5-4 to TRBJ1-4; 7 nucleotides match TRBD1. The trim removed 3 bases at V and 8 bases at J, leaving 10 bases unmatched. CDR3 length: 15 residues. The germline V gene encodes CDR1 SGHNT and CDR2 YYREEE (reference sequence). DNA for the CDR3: TGTGCCAGCAGCTCGCGGCGACAGGGCAAAGAAAAACTGTTTTTT. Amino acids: CASSSRRQGKEKLFF.

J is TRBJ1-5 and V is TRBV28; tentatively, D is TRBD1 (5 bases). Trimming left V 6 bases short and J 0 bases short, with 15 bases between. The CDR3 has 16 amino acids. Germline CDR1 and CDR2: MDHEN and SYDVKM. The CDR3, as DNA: TGTGCCAGCAGGGGCCGGACAAGAGATAGCAATCAGCCCCAGCATTTT. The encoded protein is CASRGRTRDSNQPQHF.

The CDR3: CAISDPGRPQYF. CDR3 DNA: TGTGCCATCAGTGATCCTGGGAGGCCGCAGTATTTT. The V gene is TRBV10-3, the J gene TRBJ2-3; a possible D gene is TRBD2 (6 bases). CDR1 and CDR2 (germline): ENHRY, SYGVKD. The length of the CDR3 is 12 residues. The V end was cut by 3 bases, the J end by 10 bases, with 11 bases between.

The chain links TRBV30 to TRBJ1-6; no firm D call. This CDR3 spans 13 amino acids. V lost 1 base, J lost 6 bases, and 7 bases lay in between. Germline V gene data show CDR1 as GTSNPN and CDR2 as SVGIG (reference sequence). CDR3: CAWSGGINSPLHF. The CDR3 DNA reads TGTGCCTGGAGTGGCGGGATTAATTCACCCCTCCACTTT. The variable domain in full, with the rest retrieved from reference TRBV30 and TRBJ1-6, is SQTIHQWPATLVQPVGSPLSLECTVEGTSNPNLYWYRQAAGRGLQLLFYSVGIGQISSEVPQNLSASRPQDRQFILSSKKLLLSDSGFYLCAWSGGINSPLHFGNGTRLTVT.

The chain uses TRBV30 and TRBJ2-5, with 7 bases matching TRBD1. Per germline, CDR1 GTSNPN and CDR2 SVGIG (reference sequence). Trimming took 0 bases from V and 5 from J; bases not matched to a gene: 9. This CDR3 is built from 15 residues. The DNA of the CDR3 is TGTGCCTGGAGTGTAGGGCAGGGGGAAATGGAGACCCAGTACTTC. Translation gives CAWSVGQGEMETQYF.

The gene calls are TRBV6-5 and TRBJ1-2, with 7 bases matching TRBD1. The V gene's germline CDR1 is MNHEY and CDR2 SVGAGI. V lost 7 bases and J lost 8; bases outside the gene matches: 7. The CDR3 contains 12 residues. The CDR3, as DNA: TGTGCCAGCACCTCGGACAGGCACGGCTACACCTTC. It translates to CASTSDRHGYTF.

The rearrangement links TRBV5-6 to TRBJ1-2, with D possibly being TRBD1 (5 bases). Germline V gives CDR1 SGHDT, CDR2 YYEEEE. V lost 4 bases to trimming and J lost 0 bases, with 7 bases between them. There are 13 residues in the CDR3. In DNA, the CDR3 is TGTGCCAGCAGCCGACAGACTAACTATGGCTACACCTTC. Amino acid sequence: CASSRQTNYGYTF. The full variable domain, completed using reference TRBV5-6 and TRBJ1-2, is DAGVTQSPTHLIKTRGQQVTLRCSPKSGHDTVSWYQQALGQGPQFIFQYYEEEERQRGNFPDRFSGHQFPNYSSELNVNALLLGDSALYLCASSRQTNYGYTFGSGTRLTVV.

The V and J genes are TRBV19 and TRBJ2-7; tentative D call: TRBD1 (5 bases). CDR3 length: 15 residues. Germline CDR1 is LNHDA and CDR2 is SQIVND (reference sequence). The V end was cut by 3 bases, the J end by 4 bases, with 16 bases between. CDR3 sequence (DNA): TGTGCCAGTAGTATCGGCGGCAGGGAAATATACGAGCAGTACTTC. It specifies CASSIGGREIYEQYF.

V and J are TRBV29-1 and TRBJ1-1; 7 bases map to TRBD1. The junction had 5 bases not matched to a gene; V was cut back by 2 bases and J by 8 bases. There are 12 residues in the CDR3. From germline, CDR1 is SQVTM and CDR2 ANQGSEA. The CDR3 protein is CSVERQGVEAFF. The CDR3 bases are TGCAGCGTTGAACGACAGGGAGTGGAAGCTTTCTTT.

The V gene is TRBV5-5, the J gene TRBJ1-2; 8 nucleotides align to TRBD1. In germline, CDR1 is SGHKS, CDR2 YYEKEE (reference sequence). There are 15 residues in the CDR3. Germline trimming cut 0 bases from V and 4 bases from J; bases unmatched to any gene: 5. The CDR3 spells CASSLGTGLPYGYTF. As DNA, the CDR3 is TGTGCCAGCAGCTTGGGGACAGGGTTGCCCTATGGCTACACCTTC.

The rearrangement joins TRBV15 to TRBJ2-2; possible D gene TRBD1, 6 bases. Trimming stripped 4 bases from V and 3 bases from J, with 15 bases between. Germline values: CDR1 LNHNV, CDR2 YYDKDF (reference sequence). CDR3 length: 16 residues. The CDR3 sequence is CATSIYRDLYTGELFF. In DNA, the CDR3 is TGTGCCACCAGCATATACAGGGACCTATACACCGGGGAGCTGTTTTTT.

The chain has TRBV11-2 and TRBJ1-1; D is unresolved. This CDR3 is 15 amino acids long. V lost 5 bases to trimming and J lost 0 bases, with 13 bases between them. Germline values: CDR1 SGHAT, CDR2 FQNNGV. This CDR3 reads CASSLAPQVNTEAFF. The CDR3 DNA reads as TGTGCCAGCAGCCTAGCTCCTCAGGTGAACACTGAAGCTTTCTTT. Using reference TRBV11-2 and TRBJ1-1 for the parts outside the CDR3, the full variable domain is EAGVAQSPRYKIIEKRQSVAFWCNPISGHATLYWYQQILGQGPKLLIQFQNNGVVDDSQLPKDRFSAERLKGVDSTLKIQPAKLEDSAVYLCASSLAPQVNTEAFFGQGTRLTVV.

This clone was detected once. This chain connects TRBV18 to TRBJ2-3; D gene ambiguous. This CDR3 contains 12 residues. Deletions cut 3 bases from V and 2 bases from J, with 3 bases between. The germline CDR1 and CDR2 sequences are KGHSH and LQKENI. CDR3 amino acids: CASSPSTDTQYF. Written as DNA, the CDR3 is TGTGCCAGCTCACCCTCCACAGATACGCAGTATTTT.

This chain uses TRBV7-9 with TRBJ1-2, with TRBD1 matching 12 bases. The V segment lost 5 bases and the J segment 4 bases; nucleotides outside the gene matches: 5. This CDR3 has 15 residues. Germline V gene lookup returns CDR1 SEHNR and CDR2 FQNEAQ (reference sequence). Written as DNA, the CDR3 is TGTGCCAGCAGCCAGGGACAGGGGGCGATCTATGGCTACACCTTC. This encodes CASSQGQGAIYGYTF.

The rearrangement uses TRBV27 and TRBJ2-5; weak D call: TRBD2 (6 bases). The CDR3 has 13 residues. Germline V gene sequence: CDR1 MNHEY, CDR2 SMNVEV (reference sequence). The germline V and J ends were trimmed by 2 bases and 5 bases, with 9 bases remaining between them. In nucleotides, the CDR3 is TGTGCCAGCAGTTTAGGAGGGCCGGAGACCCAGTACTTC. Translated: CASSLGGPETQYF.

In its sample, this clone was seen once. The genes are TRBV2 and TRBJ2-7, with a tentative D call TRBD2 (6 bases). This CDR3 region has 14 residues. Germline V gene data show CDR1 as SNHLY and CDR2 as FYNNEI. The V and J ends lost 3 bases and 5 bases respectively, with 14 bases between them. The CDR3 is CASSDWQEGNEQYF. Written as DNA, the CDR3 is TGTGCCAGCAGTGACTGGCAGGAGGGGAACGAGCAGTACTTC.

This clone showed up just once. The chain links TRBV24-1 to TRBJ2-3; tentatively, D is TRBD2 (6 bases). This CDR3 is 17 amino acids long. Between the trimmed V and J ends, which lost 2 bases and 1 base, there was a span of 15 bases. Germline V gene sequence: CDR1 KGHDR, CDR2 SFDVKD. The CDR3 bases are TGTGCCACCAGTGATTCTACGCGGGGAGTGGGCACAGATACGCAGTATTTT. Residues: CATSDSTRGVGTDTQYF.

CDR3 DNA: TGTGCCAGCAGTCATACCGACAGGATTGAAAAACTGTTTTTT. This gives the protein CASSHTDRIEKLFF. V is TRBV7-9 and J is TRBJ1-4, with D possibly TRBD1 on 6 matching bases. The CDR3 is 14 amino acids. The V gene lost 6 bases and the J gene lost 7 bases, with 15 bases spanning the gap. Germline V gene lookup returns CDR1 SEHNR and CDR2 FQNEAQ (reference sequence).

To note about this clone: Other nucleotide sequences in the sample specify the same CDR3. The CDR3: CASSLVVNTEAFF. The CDR3 DNA follows: TGCGCCAGCAGCTTGGTAGTGAACACTGAAGCTTTCTTT. The chain is built from TRBV5-1 and TRBJ1-1; unclear D gene. The germline V gene has CDR1 SGHRS and CDR2 YFSETQ. The germline V and J ends were trimmed by 0 bases and 0 bases, with 3 bases remaining between them. There are 13 residues in the CDR3.

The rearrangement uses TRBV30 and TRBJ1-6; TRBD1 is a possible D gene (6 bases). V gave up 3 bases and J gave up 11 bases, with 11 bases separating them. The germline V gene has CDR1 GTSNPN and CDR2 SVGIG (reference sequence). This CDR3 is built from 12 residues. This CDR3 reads CAWRPGVPPLHF. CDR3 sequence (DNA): TGTGCCTGGAGACCAGGGGTGCCACCCCTCCACTTT.

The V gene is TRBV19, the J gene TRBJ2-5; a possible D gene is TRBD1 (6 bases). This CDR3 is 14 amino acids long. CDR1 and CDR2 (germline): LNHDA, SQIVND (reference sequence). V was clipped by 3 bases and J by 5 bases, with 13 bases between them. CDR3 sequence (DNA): TGTGCCAGTAGTATTGGTACAGGGTTGGAGACCCAGTACTTC. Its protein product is CASSIGTGLETQYF. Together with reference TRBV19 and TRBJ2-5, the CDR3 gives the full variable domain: DGGITQSPKYLFRKEGQNVTLSCEQNLNHDAMYWYRQDPGQGLRLIYYSQIVNDFQKGDIAEGYSVSREKKESFPLTVTSAQKNPTAFYLCASSIGTGLETQYFGPGTRLLVL.

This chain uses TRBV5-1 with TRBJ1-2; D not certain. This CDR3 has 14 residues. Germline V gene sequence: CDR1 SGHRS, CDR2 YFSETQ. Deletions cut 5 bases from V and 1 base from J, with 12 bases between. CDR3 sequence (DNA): TGCGCCAGCAGGGACCTGGGGAGTAACTATGGCTACACCTTC. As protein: CASRDLGSNYGYTF.

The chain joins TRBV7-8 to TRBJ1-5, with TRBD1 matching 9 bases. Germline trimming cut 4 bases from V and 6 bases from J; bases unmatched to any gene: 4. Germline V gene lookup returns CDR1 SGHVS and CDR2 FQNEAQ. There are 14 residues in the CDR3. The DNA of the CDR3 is TGTGCCAGCAGCTGGACAGGGGTCGGTCAGCCCCAGCATTTT. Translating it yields CASSWTGVGQPQHF.

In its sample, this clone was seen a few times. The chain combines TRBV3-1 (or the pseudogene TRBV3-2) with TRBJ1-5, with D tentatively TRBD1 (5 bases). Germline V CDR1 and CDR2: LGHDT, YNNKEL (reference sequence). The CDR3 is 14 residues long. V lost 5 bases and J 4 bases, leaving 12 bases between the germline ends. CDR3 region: CASSGTEFNQPQHF. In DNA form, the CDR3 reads TGTGCCAGCAGCGGGACTGAATTTAATCAGCCCCAGCATTTT.

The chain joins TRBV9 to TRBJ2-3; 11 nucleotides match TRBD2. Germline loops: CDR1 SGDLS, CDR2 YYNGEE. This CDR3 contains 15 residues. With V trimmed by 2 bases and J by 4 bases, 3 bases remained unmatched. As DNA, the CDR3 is TGTGCCAGCAGCGTTAGCGGGGGGGCCTCAGATACGCAGTATTTT. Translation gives CASSVSGGASDTQYF.